The sequence of this T cell receptor beta chain was determined in a study of OX40 agonist ivuxolimab in advanced cancers. People who had autoimmune disease history or systemic immunosuppression were excluded. Clones were sequenced by immunoSEQ multiplex PCR, and TCRdb holds only the in-frame ones, with some missing. The table lists about 60,000 clones, about 90% of them singletons. There are 13 residues in the CDR3. Trimming at V came to 6 bases and at J to 8 bases, leaving 6 bases not matched to a gene. The germline CDR1 and CDR2 sequences are MNHEY and SVGAGI. Sequenced here: CD4+ or CD8+ T cells sorted from blood, sampled in a trial of the OX40 agonist ivuxolimab. The rearrangement links TRBV6-5 to TRBJ1-2, with TRBD1 identical over 10 bases. The source of this sequence is an adult with an advanced solid tumor such as melanoma, head and neck, liver or kidney cancer. CDR3 sequence: CASRAGTGVGYTF. As DNA, the CDR3 is TGTGCCAGCAGGGCCGGGACAGGGGTCGGCTACACCTTC.